This entry is about one TCR beta chain. The sample is drawn from a study of cytomegalovirus exposure and HLA in healthy donors. The germline V gene has CDR1 SGHRS and CDR2 YFSETQ. The CDR3 consists of 16 residues. Trimming removed 3 bases from V and 0 bases from J, with 12 bases in between. It was with 60 Vbeta and 13 Jbeta primers that the PCR ran. Measured with immunoSEQ multiplex PCR; TCRdb has only the in-frame clones, and not every one. This repertoire shows roughly 130,000 clones, more than 60% found once; its top ten account for around 2.1%. Sequenced input: PBMCs. The chain joins TRBV5-1 to TRBJ1-4, with D unresolved. The source of this sequence is a woman in her thirties or forties in good health and CMV-seropositive. CDR3 amino acids: CASSSGGIATNEKLFF. The DNA for the CDR3 is TGCGCCAGCAGCTCGGGCGGGATTGCAACTAATGAAAAACTGTTTTTT.